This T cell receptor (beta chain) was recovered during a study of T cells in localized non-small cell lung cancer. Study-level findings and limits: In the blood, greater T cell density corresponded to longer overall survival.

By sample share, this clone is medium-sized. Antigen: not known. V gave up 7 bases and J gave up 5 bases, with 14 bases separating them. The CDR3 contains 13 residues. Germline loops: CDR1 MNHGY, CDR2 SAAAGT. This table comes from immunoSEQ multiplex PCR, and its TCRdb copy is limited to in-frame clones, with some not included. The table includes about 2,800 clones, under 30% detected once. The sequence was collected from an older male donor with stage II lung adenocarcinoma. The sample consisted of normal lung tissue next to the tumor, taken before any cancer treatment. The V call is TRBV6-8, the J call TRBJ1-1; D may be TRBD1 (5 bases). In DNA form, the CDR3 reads TGTGCCAGCACCGAGGGGCGGTGGACTGAAGCTTTCTTT. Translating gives CASTEGRWTEAFF.